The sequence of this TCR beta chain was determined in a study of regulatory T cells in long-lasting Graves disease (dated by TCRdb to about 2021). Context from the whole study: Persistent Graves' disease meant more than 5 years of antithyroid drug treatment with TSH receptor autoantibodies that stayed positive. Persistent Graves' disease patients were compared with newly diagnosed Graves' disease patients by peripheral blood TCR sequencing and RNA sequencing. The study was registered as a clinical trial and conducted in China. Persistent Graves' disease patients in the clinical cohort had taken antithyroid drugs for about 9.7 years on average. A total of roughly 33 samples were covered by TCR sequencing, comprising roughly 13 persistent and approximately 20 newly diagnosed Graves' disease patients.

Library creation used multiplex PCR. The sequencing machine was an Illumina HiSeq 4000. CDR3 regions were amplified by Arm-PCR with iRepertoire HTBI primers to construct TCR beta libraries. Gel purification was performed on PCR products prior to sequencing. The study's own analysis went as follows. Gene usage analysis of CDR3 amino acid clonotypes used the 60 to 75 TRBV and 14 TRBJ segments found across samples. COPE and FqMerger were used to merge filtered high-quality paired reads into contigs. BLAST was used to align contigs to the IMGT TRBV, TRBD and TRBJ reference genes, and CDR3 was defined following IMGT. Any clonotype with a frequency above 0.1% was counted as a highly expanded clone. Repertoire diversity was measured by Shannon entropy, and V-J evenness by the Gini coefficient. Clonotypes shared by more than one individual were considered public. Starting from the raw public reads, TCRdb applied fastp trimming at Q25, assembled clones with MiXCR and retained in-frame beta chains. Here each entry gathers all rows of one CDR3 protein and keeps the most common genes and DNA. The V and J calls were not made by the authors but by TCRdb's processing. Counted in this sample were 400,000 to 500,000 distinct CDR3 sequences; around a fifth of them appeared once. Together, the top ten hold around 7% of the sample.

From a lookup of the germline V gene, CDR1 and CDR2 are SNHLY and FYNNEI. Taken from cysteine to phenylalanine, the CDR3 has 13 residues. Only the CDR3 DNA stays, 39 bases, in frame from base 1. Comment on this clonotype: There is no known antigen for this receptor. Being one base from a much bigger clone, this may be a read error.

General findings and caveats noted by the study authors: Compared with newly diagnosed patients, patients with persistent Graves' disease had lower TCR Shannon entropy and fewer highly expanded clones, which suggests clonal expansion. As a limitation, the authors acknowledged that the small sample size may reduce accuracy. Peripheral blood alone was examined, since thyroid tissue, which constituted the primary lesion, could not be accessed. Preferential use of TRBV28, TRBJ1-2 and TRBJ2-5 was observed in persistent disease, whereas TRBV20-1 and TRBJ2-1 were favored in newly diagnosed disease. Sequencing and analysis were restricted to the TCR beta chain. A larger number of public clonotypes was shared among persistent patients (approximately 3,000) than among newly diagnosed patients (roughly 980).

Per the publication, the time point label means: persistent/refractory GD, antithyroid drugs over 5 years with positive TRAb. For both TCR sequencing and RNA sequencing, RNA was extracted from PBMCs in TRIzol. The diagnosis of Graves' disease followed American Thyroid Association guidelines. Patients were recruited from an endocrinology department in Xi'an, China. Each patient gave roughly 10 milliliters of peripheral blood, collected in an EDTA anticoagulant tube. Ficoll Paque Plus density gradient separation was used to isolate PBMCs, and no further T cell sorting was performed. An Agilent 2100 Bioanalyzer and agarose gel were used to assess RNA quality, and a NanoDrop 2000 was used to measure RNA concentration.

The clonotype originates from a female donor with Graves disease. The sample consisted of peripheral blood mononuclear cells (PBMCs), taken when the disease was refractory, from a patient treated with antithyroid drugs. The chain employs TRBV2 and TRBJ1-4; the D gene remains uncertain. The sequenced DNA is TGTGCCAGCAGGGGAGGGCCTAATGAAAGACTGTTTTTT. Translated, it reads CASRGGPNERLFF. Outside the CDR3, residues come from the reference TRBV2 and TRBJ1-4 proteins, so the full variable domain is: EPEVTQTPSHQVTQMGQEVILRCVPISNHLYFYWYRQILGQKVEFLVSFYNNEISEKSEIFDDQFSVERPDGSNFTLKIRSTKLEDSAMYFCASRGGPNERLFFGSGTQLSVL.